This TCR beta chain was documented in a study of cytomegalovirus exposure and HLA in healthy donors. While unrecorded immune exposures were likely, the donors were nominally healthy when sampled. The CDR3 runs 18 residues. V was shortened by 2 bases and J by 2 bases, with 23 bases between the two germline ends. The germline gives CDR1 SGHRS, CDR2 YFSETQ. General observations from the study: Later analysis associated a missense DCLRE1C variant with TCR beta V- and J-gene trimming. TCR association rates varied by HLA locus in a later analysis, with DRB1 highest and HLA-C lowest. TCR beta chains numbering some 160 were designated cytomegalovirus-associated.

PCR primers comprised 60 Vbeta and 13 Jbeta primers. TCRdb's table, derived via immunoSEQ multiplex PCR, lists solely in-frame clones and lacks some. Of about 38,000 clones listed, nearly 70% are singletons. Comments on this clone: Its target is unknown.

The specimen was PBMCs. The TCR comes from a man younger than 45 in good health and CMV-seronegative. This chain connects TRBV5-1 to TRBJ2-7; D is perhaps TRBD2 (7 bases). CDR3 residues: CASSLKTPGGQSAYEQYF. The CDR3, as DNA: TGCGCCAGCAGCTTAAAAACACCCGGGGGGCAGAGCGCCTACGAGCAGTACTTC.